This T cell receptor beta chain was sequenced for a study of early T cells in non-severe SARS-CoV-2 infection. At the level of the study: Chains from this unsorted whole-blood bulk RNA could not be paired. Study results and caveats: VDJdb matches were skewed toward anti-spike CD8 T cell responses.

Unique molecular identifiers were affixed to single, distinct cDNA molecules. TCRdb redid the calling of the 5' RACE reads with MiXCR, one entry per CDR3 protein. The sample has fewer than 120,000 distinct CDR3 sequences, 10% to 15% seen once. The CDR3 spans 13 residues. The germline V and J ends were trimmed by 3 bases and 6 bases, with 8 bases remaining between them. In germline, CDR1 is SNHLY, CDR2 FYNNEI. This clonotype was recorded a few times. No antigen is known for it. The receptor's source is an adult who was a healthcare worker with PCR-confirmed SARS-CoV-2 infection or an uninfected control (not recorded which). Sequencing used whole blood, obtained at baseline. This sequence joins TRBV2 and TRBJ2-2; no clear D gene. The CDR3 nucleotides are TGTGCCAGCAGTGATTATAGGCCCGGGGAGCTGTTTTTT. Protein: CASSDYRPGELFF.